The rows below give T cell receptor beta chains drawn from one sample of a study of high-grade serous ovarian cancer treatment subgroups. Sequencing used immunoSEQ multiplex PCR; TCRdb keeps in-frame clones, though not all of them. Seen here are 150 or so clones, around 89% observed once, and the top ten hold 7.5% to 9%. Sequenced: tumor tissue. The receptors originated from a human donor with high-grade serous ovarian cancer. CDR3s include the opening cysteine and the closing phenylalanine or tryptophan. D genes are given only for firm matches. Size is stated for part of the rows, as once, few or many counts, or as a class when the clone is expanded.

v_call	clone_size	j_call	d_call	cdr3_nt	cdr3_aa
TRBV21-1	few	TRBJ2-2	-	TGTGCCAGCAGCCTTTACTTCTCCAGGGGCGCAAATTCGAACACCGGGGAGCTGTTTTTT	CASSLYFSRGANSNTGELFF
TRBV5-5	-	TRBJ2-2	-	TGTGCCAGCAGCTCGCTTGGGGGTCACACCGGGGAGCTGTTTTTT	CASSSLGGHTGELFF
TRBV4-1	-	TRBJ2-5	-	TGCGCCAGCAGCCAAGAAGTGGGGGGGGCAGGTCAAGAGACCCAGTACTTC	CASSQEVGGAGQETQYF
TRBV11-2	-	TRBJ2-4	TRBD1	TGTGCCAGCAGCCGAACCGTAATACAGGGGAAGACGGGAAACATTCAGTACTTC	CASSRTVIQGKTGNIQYF
TRBV9	-	TRBJ2-1	-	TGTGCCAGCAGCGGTCCGAAAGGGGACTCCTACAATGAGCAGTTCTTC	CASSGPKGDSYNEQFF